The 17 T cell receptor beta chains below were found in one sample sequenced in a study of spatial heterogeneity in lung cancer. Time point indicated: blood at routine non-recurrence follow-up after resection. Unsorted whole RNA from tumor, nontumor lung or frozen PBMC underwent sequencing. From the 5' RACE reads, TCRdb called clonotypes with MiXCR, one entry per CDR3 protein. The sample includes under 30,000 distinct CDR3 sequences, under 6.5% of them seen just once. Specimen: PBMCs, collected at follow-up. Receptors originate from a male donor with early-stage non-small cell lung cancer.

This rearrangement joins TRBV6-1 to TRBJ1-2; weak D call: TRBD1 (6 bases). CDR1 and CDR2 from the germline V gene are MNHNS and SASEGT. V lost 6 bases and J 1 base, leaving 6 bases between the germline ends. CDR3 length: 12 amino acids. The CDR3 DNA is TGTGCCAGCAGGGACAGTAACTATGGCTACACCTTC. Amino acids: CASRDSNYGYTF.

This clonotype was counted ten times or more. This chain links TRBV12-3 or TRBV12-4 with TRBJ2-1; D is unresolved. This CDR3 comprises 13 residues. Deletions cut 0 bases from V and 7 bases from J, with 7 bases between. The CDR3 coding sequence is TGTGCCAGCAGTTTAGCAGGGTCGAATGAGCAGTTCTTC. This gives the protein CASSLAGSNEQFF.

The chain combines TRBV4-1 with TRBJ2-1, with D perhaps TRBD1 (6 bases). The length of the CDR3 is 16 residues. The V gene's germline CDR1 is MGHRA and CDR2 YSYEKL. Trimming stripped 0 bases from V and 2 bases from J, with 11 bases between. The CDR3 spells CASSQDLGQPYNEQFF. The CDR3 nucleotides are TGCGCCAGCAGCCAAGATCTGGGACAACCCTACAATGAGCAGTTCTTC.

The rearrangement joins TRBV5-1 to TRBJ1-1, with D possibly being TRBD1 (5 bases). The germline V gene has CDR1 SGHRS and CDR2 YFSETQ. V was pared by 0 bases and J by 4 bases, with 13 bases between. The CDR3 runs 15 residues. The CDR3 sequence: CASSLDPPGGTEAFF. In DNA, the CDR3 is TGCGCCAGCAGCTTGGACCCCCCTGGGGGCACTGAAGCTTTCTTT. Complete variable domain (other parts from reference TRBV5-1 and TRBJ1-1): KAGVTQTPRYLIKTRGQQVTLSCSPISGHRSVSWYQQTPGQGLQFLFEYFSETQRNKGNFPGRFSGRQFSNSRSEMNVSTLELGDSALYLCASSLDPPGGTEAFFGQGTRLTVV.

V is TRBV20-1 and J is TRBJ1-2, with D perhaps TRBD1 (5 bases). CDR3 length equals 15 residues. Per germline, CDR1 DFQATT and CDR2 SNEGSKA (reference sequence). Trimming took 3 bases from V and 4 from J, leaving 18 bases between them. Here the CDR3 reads CSASDTGGILYGYTF. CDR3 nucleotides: TGCAGTGCTAGCGACACCGGGGGGATACTCTATGGCTACACCTTC.

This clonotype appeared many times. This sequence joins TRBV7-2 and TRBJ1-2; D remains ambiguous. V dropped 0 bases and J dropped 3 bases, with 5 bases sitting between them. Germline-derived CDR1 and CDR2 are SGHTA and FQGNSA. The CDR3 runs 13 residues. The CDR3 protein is CASSLATDYGYTF. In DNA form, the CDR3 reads TGTGCCAGCAGCTTAGCGACCGACTATGGCTACACCTTC.

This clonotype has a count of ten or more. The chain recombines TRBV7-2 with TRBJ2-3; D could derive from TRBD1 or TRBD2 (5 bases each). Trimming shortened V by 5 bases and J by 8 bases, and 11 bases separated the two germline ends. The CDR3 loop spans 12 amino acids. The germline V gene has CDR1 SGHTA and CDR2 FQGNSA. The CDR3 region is CASSPVGTTQYF. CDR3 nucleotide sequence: TGTGCCAGCAGCCCAGTTGGGACTACGCAGTATTTT. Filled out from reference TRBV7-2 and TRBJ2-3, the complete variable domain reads GAGVSQSPSNKVTEKGKDVELRCDPISGHTALYWYRQSLGQGLEFLIYFQGNSAPDKSGLPSDRFSAERTGGSVSTLTIQRTQQEDSAVYLCASSPVGTTQYFGPGTRLTVL.

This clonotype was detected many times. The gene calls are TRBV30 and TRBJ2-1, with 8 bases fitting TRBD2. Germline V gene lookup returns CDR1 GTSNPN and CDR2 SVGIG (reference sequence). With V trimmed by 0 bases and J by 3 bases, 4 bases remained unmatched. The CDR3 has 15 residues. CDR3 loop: CAWSVEAGGYNEQFF. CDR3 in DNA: TGTGCCTGGAGTGTAGAGGCGGGGGGCTACAATGAGCAGTTCTTC.

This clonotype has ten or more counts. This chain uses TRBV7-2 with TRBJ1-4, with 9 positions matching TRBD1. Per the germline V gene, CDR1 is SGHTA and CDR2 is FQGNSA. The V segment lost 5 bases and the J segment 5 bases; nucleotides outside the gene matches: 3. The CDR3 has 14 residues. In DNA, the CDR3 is TGTGCCAGCAGCACTGGACAGGGGAATGAAAAACTGTTTTTT. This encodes CASSTGQGNEKLFF.

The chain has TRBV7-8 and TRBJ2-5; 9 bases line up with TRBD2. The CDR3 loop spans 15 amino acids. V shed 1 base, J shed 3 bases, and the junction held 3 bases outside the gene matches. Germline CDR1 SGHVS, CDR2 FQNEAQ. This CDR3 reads CASSLGSSGEETQYF. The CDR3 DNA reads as TGTGCCAGCAGCTTAGGGTCTAGCGGGGAAGAGACCCAGTACTTC.

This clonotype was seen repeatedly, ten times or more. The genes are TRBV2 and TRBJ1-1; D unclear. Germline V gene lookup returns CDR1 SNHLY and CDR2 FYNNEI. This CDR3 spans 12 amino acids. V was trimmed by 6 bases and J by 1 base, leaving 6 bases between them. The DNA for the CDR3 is TGTGCCAGCAGGCTTGAGAACACTGAAGCTTTCTTT. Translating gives CASRLENTEAFF.

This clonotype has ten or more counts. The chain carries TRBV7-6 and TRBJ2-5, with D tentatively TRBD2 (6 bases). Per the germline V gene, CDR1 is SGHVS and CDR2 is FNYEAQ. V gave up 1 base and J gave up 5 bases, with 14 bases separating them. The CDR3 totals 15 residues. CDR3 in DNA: TGTGCCAGCAGCTTAGGAGGGTCCGGAGGGGAGACCCAGTACTTC. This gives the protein CASSLGGSGGETQYF.

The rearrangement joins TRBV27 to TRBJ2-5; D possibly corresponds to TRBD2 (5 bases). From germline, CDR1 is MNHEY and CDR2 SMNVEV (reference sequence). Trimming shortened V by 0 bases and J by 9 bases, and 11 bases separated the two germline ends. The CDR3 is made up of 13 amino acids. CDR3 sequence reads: CASSLSENGAQYF. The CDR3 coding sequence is TGTGCCAGCAGTTTATCCGAAAACGGGGCCCAGTACTTC.

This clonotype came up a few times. The CDR3 sequence: CASTLTGFGSPLHF. The CDR3 DNA is TGTGCCAGCACCTTGACAGGGTTTGGATCACCCCTCCACTTT. The chain combines TRBV12-3 or TRBV12-4 with TRBJ1-6; 7 nucleotides agree with TRBD1. With V trimmed by 7 bases and J by 10 bases, 10 bases remained unmatched. The CDR3 sequence is 14 residues long.

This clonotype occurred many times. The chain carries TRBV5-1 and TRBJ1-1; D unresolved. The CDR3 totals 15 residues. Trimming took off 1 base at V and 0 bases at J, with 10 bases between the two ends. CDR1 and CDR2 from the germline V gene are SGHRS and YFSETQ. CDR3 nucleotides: TGCGCCAGCAGCTTGTGGGGAGCCATGAACACTGAAGCTTTCTTT. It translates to CASSLWGAMNTEAFF.

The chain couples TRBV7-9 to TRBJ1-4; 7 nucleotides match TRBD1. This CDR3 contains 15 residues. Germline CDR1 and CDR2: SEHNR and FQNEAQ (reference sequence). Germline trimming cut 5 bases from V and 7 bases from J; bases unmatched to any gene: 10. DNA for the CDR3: TGTGCCAGCAGCCTGGACAGGAGAGGGGGTGAAAAACTGTTTTTT. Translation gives CASSLDRRGGEKLFF.

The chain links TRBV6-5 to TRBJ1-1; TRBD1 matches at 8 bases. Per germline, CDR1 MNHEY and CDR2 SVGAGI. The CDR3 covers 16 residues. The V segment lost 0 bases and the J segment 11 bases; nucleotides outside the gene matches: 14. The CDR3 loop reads CASSYSLGTGLEGAFF. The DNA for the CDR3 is TGTGCCAGCAGTTACTCCCTAGGGACAGGACTCGAAGGCGCTTTCTTT.